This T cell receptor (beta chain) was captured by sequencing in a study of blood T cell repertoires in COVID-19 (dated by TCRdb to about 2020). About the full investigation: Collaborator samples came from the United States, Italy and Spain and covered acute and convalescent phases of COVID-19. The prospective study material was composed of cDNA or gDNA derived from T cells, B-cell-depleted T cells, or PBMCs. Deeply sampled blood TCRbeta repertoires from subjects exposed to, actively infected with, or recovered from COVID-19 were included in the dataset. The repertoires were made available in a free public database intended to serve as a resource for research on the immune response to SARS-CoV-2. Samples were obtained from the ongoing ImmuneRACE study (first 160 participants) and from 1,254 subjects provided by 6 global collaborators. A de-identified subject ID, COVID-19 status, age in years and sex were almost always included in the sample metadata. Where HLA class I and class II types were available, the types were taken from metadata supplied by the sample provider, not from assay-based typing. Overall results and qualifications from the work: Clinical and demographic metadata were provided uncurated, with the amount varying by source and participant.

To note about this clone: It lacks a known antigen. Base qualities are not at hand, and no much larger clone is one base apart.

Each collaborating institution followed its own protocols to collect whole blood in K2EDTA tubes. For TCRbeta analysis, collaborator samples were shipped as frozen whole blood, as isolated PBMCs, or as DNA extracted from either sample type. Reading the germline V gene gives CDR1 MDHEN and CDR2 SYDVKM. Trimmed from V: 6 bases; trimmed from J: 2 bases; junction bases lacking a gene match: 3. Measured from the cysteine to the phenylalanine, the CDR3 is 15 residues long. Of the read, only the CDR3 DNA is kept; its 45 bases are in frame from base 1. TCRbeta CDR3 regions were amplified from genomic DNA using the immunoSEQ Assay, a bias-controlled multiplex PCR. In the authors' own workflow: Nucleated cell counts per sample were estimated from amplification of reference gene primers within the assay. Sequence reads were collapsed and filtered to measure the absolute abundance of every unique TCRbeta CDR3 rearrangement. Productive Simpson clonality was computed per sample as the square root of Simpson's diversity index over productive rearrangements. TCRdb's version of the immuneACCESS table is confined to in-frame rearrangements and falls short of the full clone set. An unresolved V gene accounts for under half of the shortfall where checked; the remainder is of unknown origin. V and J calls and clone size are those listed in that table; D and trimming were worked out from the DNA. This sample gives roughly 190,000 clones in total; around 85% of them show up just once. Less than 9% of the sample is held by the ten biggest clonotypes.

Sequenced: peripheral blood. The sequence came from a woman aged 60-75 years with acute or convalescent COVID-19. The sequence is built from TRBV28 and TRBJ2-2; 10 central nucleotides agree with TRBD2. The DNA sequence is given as TGTGCCAGCAGGGCTAGCGGGGGAAACACCGGGGAGCTGTTTTTT. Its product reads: CASRASGGNTGELFF.